This TCR beta chain came from a study of blood T cell repertoires in COVID-19. Study background: Material from acute and convalescent COVID-19 was sourced from the United States, Italy and Spain. The analysed material was cDNA or gDNA that came from T cells, B-cell-depleted T cells, or PBMCs.

In the authors' workflow: Reference gene primer amplification yielded estimated nucleated cell counts. The table came from immunoSEQ multiplex PCR; TCRdb's copy has only in-frame clones and leaves some out. That table is the source of V, J and clone size, and D and trimming were worked out from the DNA. The sample consists of about 230,000 clones, approximately 90% of them appearing once. This sequence was found in a man aged 50 to 59 with COVID-19, enrolled during active disease. Material for sequencing was peripheral blood.

This CDR3 reads CASSLAGTGGYTF. CDR3 coding DNA: TGTGCCAGCAGTTTAGCCGGGACAGGGGGCTACACCTTC. The chain combines TRBV12-3 or TRBV12-4 with TRBJ1-2; 9 bases match TRBD1. The V segment lost 0 bases and the J segment 8 bases; nucleotides outside the gene matches: 1. This CDR3 is 13 amino acids long.